The rows below give T cell receptor beta chains drawn from one sample of a study of cytomegalovirus exposure and HLA in healthy donors. Clones were read by immunoSEQ multiplex PCR, and TCRdb kept only the in-frame ones, dropping some. Of 85,000 to 100,000 clones listed, about 89% were seen once; the top ten hold around a tenth. The sample taken for sequencing was PBMCs. All receptors come from a man aged 30 to 39 in good health and CMV-seropositive. CDR3s include the opening cysteine and the closing phenylalanine or tryptophan. D genes are given only for firm matches. Some rows mark clone size as missing; the rest say once, few, many or name a class of expanded clone.

j_call: TRBJ1-1
clone_size: NA
d_call: TRBD1
v_call: TRBV2
cdr3_nt: TGTGCCAGCACAAATCCCAGGGCAGGGGGCGGTCTTAGCACTGAAGCTTTCTTT
cdr3_aa: CASTNPRAGGGLSTEAFF

j_call: TRBJ2-5
clone_size: NA
d_call: TRBD1
v_call: TRBV5-1
cdr3_nt: TGCGCCAGCAGCCCTCCGACAGGGGGCGAAGAGACCCAGTACTTC
cdr3_aa: CASSPPTGGEETQYF

j_call: TRBJ2-7
clone_size: NA
d_call: TRBD2
v_call: TRBV5-5
cdr3_nt: TGTGCCAGCAGCTTCAACGCGGGACTAGCGGGAGGTTACGAGCAGTACTTC
cdr3_aa: CASSFNAGLAGGYEQYF

j_call: TRBJ2-2
clone_size: NA
d_call: TRBD2
v_call: TRBV18
cdr3_nt: TGTGCCAGCTCACCACTAGCGGGAGGGAGCACCGGGGAGCTGTTTTTT
cdr3_aa: CASSPLAGGSTGELFF

j_call: TRBJ2-5
clone_size: NA
d_call: NA
v_call: TRBV29-1
cdr3_nt: TGCAGCGTTGTTGGGGCAAGCCAAGAGACCCAGTACTTC
cdr3_aa: CSVVGASQETQYF

j_call: TRBJ2-7
clone_size: once
d_call: TRBD2
v_call: TRBV28
cdr3_nt: TGTGCCAGCAGAGGACTAGCGCCGCGCGAGCAGTACTTC
cdr3_aa: CASRGLAPREQYF

j_call: TRBJ2-4
clone_size: NA
d_call: TRBD1
v_call: TRBV5-1
cdr3_nt: TGCGCCAGCAGCTGGAGGGGACAGGCCGAGAAGGCCAAAAACATTCAGTACTTC
cdr3_aa: CASSWRGQAEKAKNIQYF

j_call: TRBJ1-2
clone_size: NA
d_call: TRBD1
v_call: TRBV4-1
cdr3_nt: TGCGCCAGCAGCCAAGAGTGGACAGGCCTCTCTGGCTACACCTTC
cdr3_aa: CASSQEWTGLSGYTF

j_call: TRBJ2-1
clone_size: NA
d_call: TRBD2
v_call: TRBV5-4
cdr3_nt: TGTGCCAGCAGCTCGGGTCTAGCGGGAGGCTTCAATGAGCAGTTCTTC
cdr3_aa: CASSSGLAGGFNEQFF

j_call: TRBJ2-2
clone_size: NA
d_call: NA
v_call: TRBV14
cdr3_nt: TGTGCCAGCAGCCAAGTCACGGGACACCTCGGGGAGCTGTTTTTT
cdr3_aa: CASSQVTGHLGELFF

j_call: TRBJ2-3
clone_size: NA
d_call: NA
v_call: TRBV29-1
cdr3_nt: TGCAGCGCCCGGGACTTCTCGGCGGATACGCAGTATTTT
cdr3_aa: CSARDFSADTQYF

j_call: TRBJ1-1
clone_size: NA
d_call: NA
v_call: TRBV5-1
cdr3_nt: TGCGCCAGCAGCTTGGCCGGTGACACTGAAGCTTTCTTT
cdr3_aa: CASSLAGDTEAFF

j_call: TRBJ2-7
clone_size: NA
d_call: TRBD2
v_call: TRBV7-2
cdr3_nt: TGTGCCAGCCTCCCGTTCGGGACAGACGGACTAGCGGGGTACTACGAGCAGTACTTC
cdr3_aa: CASLPFGTDGLAGYYEQYF

j_call: TRBJ2-1
clone_size: NA
d_call: TRBD1
v_call: TRBV5-4
cdr3_nt: TGTGCCAGCAGCAAAGGACAGGGGGATAGATACAATGAGCAGTTCTTC
cdr3_aa: CASSKGQGDRYNEQFF

j_call: TRBJ2-7
clone_size: NA
d_call: TRBD1
v_call: TRBV6-6
cdr3_nt: TGTGCCAGCAGTAACCCCGGGACAGGGGCTATCGAGCAGTACTTC
cdr3_aa: CASSNPGTGAIEQYF

j_call: TRBJ1-2
clone_size: few
d_call: TRBD1
v_call: TRBV5-1
cdr3_nt: TGCGCCAGCAGCTTGGCCGGGACAGGCAACTATGGCTACACCTTC
cdr3_aa: CASSLAGTGNYGYTF

j_call: TRBJ1-2
clone_size: NA
d_call: NA
v_call: TRBV4-1
cdr3_nt: TGCGCCAGCAGCCAAGATCGGGTCCCCAGCTATGGCTACACCTTC
cdr3_aa: CASSQDRVPSYGYTF

j_call: TRBJ2-3
clone_size: NA
d_call: TRBD2
v_call: TRBV27
cdr3_nt: TGTGCCAGCAGTTTGGTGAACGGGAGGTCAGATACGCAGTATTTT
cdr3_aa: CASSLVNGRSDTQYF

j_call: TRBJ2-7
clone_size: NA
d_call: TRBD2
v_call: TRBV7-9
cdr3_nt: TGTGCCAGCAGCTTAGGACTAGCGGGGGGGCTCTCCTACGAGCAGTACTTC
cdr3_aa: CASSLGLAGGLSYEQYF

j_call: TRBJ2-1
clone_size: NA
d_call: TRBD2
v_call: TRBV19
cdr3_nt: TGTGCCAGTAGTTTTCTAGCGGGAGGGTACAATGAGCAGTTCTTC
cdr3_aa: CASSFLAGGYNEQFF

j_call: TRBJ1-1
clone_size: NA
d_call: TRBD1
v_call: TRBV18
cdr3_nt: TGTGCCAGCTCACGCAGGGGGCGAGGGACTGAAGCTTTCTTT
cdr3_aa: CASSRRGRGTEAFF

j_call: TRBJ2-1
clone_size: NA
d_call: NA
v_call: TRBV10-3
cdr3_nt: TGTGCCATCAAATCATCTGGTAACTTCCGAACTTACAATGAGCAGTTCTTC
cdr3_aa: CAIKSSGNFRTYNEQFF

j_call: TRBJ2-1
clone_size: NA
d_call: TRBD2
v_call: TRBV29-1
cdr3_nt: TGCAGCGTTGTAGCTAGCGGGAGTTACAATGAGCAGTTCTTC
cdr3_aa: CSVVASGSYNEQFF

j_call: TRBJ2-1
clone_size: NA
d_call: TRBD2
v_call: TRBV5-4
cdr3_nt: TGTGCCAGCAGCTCGGGACTATCCTCCTACAATGAGCAGTTCTTC
cdr3_aa: CASSSGLSSYNEQFF

j_call: TRBJ2-7
clone_size: NA
d_call: TRBD1
v_call: TRBV7-9
cdr3_nt: TGTGCCAGCAGCCCGGCCGGACAGGGTTCGGGGGAGCAGTACTTC
cdr3_aa: CASSPAGQGSGEQYF

j_call: TRBJ1-2
clone_size: NA
d_call: TRBD1
v_call: TRBV6-1
cdr3_nt: TGTGCCAGCAGTGGGGACAGGGGGCTCTATGGCTACACCTTC
cdr3_aa: CASSGDRGLYGYTF

j_call: TRBJ2-1
clone_size: NA
d_call: TRBD1
v_call: TRBV29-1
cdr3_nt: TGCAGCGTTGGCGGACAGGGGTCCTACAATGAGCAGTTCTTC
cdr3_aa: CSVGGQGSYNEQFF

j_call: TRBJ1-6
clone_size: NA
d_call: TRBD1
v_call: TRBV5-1
cdr3_nt: TGCGCCAGCAGCTACAACAGGGGTACCGGTTCACCCCTCCACTTT
cdr3_aa: CASSYNRGTGSPLHF

j_call: TRBJ2-2
clone_size: NA
d_call: NA
v_call: TRBV11-3
cdr3_nt: TGTGCCAGCAGCTTAGAACGGTCCACCGGGGAGCTGTTTTTT
cdr3_aa: CASSLERSTGELFF

j_call: TRBJ2-7
clone_size: NA
d_call: NA
v_call: TRBV7-9
cdr3_nt: TGTGCCAGCAGCCAAAGCACGGGGATGTTTCAAAGCGAGCAGTACTTC
cdr3_aa: CASSQSTGMFQSEQYF

j_call: TRBJ1-2
clone_size: NA
d_call: TRBD1
v_call: TRBV7-9
cdr3_nt: TGTGCCAGCAGCTTAGATCGGGACAGACCCTATGGCTACACCTTC
cdr3_aa: CASSLDRDRPYGYTF

j_call: TRBJ2-5
clone_size: NA
d_call: TRBD2
v_call: TRBV11-2
cdr3_nt: TGTGCCAGCAGCTTCGGGACTAGCGCTTCCGTGGAGACCCAGTACTTC
cdr3_aa: CASSFGTSASVETQYF